These 18 T cell receptor beta chains were sequenced from one sample in a study of graft-versus-host responses after intestinal transplantation. The data were produced by immunoSEQ multiplex PCR, yet TCRdb's version contains in-frame clones alone and is incomplete. The data hold 84,000 or so clones, with roughly 92% observed a single time. Their target antigens are unknown. Sequenced material: unstimulated CD4+ T cells sorted from spleen or lymph node cells, taken before intestinal transplant. The receptors originated from a human donor who received an intestinal transplant.

The rearrangement uses TRBV5-1 and TRBJ2-7; the D is unclear. The CDR3 is 13 amino acids. Trimming removed 3 bases from V and 0 bases from J, with 7 bases in between. Germline CDR1 and CDR2: SGHRS and YFSETQ. CDR3 loop: CASSSPDSYEQYF. The CDR3 DNA is TGCGCCAGCAGCTCGCCCGACTCCTACGAGCAGTACTTC.

The genes are TRBV5-1 and TRBJ2-2, with D tentatively TRBD2 (6 bases). Germline CDR1 is SGHRS and CDR2 is YFSETQ. Trimming stripped 0 bases from V and 3 bases from J, with 15 bases between. The CDR3 is made up of 17 amino acids. CDR3 in DNA: TGCGCCAGCAGCTTGGGCGTCTTAGCGGATTACACCGGGGAGCTGTTTTTT. This translates into CASSLGVLADYTGELFF.

This chain uses TRBV7-8 with TRBJ2-3; possible D gene TRBD1, 5 bases. Germline CDR1 is SGHVS and CDR2 is FQNEAQ. V was pared by 6 bases and J by 0 bases, with 10 bases between. The CDR3 has 14 residues. CDR3 sequence: CASRLGPSTDTQYF. CDR3 sequence (DNA): TGTGCCAGCAGGCTGGGGCCCAGCACAGATACGCAGTATTTT. The complete variable domain, with remaining parts taken from reference TRBV7-8 and TRBJ2-3, reads GAGVSQSPRYKVAKRGQDVALRCDPISGHVSLFWYQQALGQGPEFLTYFQNEAQLDKSGLPSDRFFAERPEGSVSTLKIQRTQQEDSAVYLCASRLGPSTDTQYFGPGTRLTVL.

The chain recombines TRBV5-1 with TRBJ2-3, with TRBD2 identical over 15 bases. V was pared by 2 bases and J by 3 bases, with 7 bases of the junction left unmatched. Germline lookup yields CDR1 SGHRS and CDR2 YFSETQ. The CDR3 has 18 residues. This chain's CDR3 is CASSLGGLAGGLTDTQYF. CDR3 in DNA: TGCGCCAGCAGCTTAGGGGGACTAGCGGGAGGTTTAACAGATACGCAGTATTTT.

V gene TRBV7-9 combines with J gene TRBJ2-7; D not certain. The CDR3 runs 11 residues. Germline values: CDR1 SEHNR, CDR2 FQNEAQ (reference sequence). Trimming cost V 4 bases and J 4 bases, with 5 bases left between them. The CDR3 coding sequence is TGTGCCAGCAGCTCAGAATACGAGCAGTACTTC. Its protein product is CASSSEYEQYF.

This chain uses TRBV6-6 with TRBJ2-7; 12 bases align to TRBD2. Per germline, CDR1 MNHNY and CDR2 SVGAGI (reference sequence). Unmatched junction bases numbered 4, after V lost 6 bases and J lost 1 base. The CDR3 length is 15 residues. This CDR3 reads CASSDLAGGSYEQYF. CDR3 sequence (DNA): TGTGCCAGCAGCGATCTAGCGGGAGGGTCCTACGAGCAGTACTTC.

The chain carries TRBV28 and TRBJ2-3, with TRBD1 as a possible D gene (6 bases). The CDR3 runs to 15 residues. Per the germline V gene, CDR1 is MDHEN and CDR2 is SYDVKM. Trimming took 3 bases from V and 8 from J, leaving 18 bases between them. CDR3 sequence: CASSFPGQGKGTQYF. The CDR3 nucleotides read TGTGCCAGCAGTTTTCCCGGGCAGGGGAAAGGTACGCAGTATTTT. Full variable domain (missing parts from reference TRBV28 and TRBJ2-3): DVKVTQSSRYLVKRTGEKVFLECVQDMDHENMFWYRQDPGLGLRLIYFSYDVKMKEKGDIPEGYSVSREKKERFSLILESASTNQTSMYLCASSFPGQGKGTQYFGPGTRLTVL.

The genes are TRBV6-6 and TRBJ1-1; maybe TRBD1 (5 bases). V gave up 0 bases and J gave up 2 bases, with 10 bases separating them. Per the germline V gene, CDR1 is MNHNY and CDR2 is SVGAGI (reference sequence). The CDR3 has 15 residues. The CDR3 DNA reads as TGTGCCAGCAGTTACTCCCGACAGCGAAACACTGAAGCTTTCTTT. It encodes CASSYSRQRNTEAFF.

The rearrangement links TRBV9 to TRBJ1-2; unclear D gene. Germline V CDR1 and CDR2: SGDLS, YYNGEE. V was cut by 0 bases and J by 7 bases, with 10 bases left in between. The CDR3 has 13 amino acids. CDR3 region: CASSVDAGSGYTF. CDR3 in DNA: TGTGCCAGCAGCGTAGACGCGGGTTCTGGCTACACCTTC. The entire variable domain, with the rest obtained from reference TRBV9 and TRBJ1-2, is as follows: DSGVTQTPKHLITATGQRVTLRCSPRSGDLSVYWYQQSLDQGLQFLIQYYNGEERAKGNILERFSAQQFPDLHSELNLSSLELGDSALYFCASSVDAGSGYTFGSGTRLTVV.

This clone was observed a single time. The rearrangement links TRBV2 to TRBJ2-1; no firm D call. Trimming removed 6 bases at V and 4 bases at J, with 16 bases between. Germline loops: CDR1 SNHLY, CDR2 FYNNEI. The CDR3 loop spans 15 amino acids. The CDR3 DNA reads as TGTGCCAGCAGACCAGACCGCGCGGCTTACAATGAGCAGTTCTTC. It translates to CASRPDRAAYNEQFF.

The rearrangement uses TRBV10-3 and TRBJ2-3; 10 bases match TRBD2. V shed 4 bases, J shed 2 bases, and the junction held 3 bases outside the gene matches. The CDR3 has 15 amino acids. Germline lookup yields CDR1 ENHRY and CDR2 SYGVKD. CDR3 bases: TGTGCCATCAGTGTAGCGGGAGGCACCACAGATACGCAGTATTTT. Translated: CAISVAGGTTDTQYF.

The V call is TRBV15, the J call TRBJ1-2, with 7 bases matching TRBD1. Germline trimming cut 5 bases from V and 7 bases from J; bases unmatched to any gene: 10. CDR3 size: 14 residues. Germline V lookup: CDR1 LNHNV, CDR2 YYDKDF (reference sequence). DNA for the CDR3: TGTGCCACCAGCTGGGGACAGCGGGGATCTGGCTACACCTTC. Encoded protein: CATSWGQRGSGYTF.

The chain combines TRBV5-6 with TRBJ1-6; possible D gene TRBD1, 5 bases. CDR1 is SGHDT, CDR2 YYEEEE, per germline. Trimming cost V 1 base and J 9 bases, with 14 bases left between them. There are 15 residues in the CDR3. The CDR3 nucleotides are TGTGCCAGCAGCTTGACCGTGACAGCCAGTTCACCCCTCCACTTT. This gives the protein CASSLTVTASSPLHF. The full variable domain, its missing parts supplied by reference TRBV5-6 and TRBJ1-6, is DAGVTQSPTHLIKTRGQQVTLRCSPKSGHDTVSWYQQALGQGPQFIFQYYEEEERQRGNFPDRFSGHQFPNYSSELNVNALLLGDSALYLCASSLTVTASSPLHFGNGTRLTVT.

The chain carries TRBV9 and TRBJ2-5; unclear D gene. This CDR3 spans 12 amino acids. The germline gives CDR1 SGDLS, CDR2 YYNGEE. The germline V and J ends were trimmed by 3 bases and 5 bases, with 8 bases remaining between them. The CDR3 spells CASSAATETQYF. The CDR3 nucleotides are TGTGCCAGCAGCGCCGCCACGGAGACCCAGTACTTC.

The chain recombines TRBV29-1 with TRBJ2-1, with D perhaps TRBD2 (5 bases). This CDR3 comprises 11 residues. V dropped 6 bases and J dropped 6 bases, with 9 bases sitting between them. The germline V gene has CDR1 SQVTM and CDR2 ANQGSEA. The CDR3 DNA reads TGCAGCGTCGGTCGGGGCAATGAGCAGTTCTTC. This gives the protein CSVGRGNEQFF.

This clone has just one count. J is TRBJ1-1 and V is TRBV5-5, with a weak D call TRBD1 (6 bases). V was pared by 0 bases and J by 7 bases, with 10 bases between. This CDR3 is built from 13 residues. Germline V CDR1 and CDR2: SGHKS, YYEKEE (reference sequence). CDR3 sequence: CASSLETDSEAFF. The CDR3 DNA is TGTGCCAGCAGCTTGGAGACGGACAGTGAAGCTTTCTTT.

This clone came up a few times. J is TRBJ2-6 and V is TRBV28, with a tentative D call TRBD1 (6 bases). This CDR3 is built from 15 residues. CDR1 is MDHEN and CDR2 is SYDVKM in the germline V gene. V shed 6 bases and J shed 4 bases, with 13 bases lying between them. The CDR3 region is CASRTPGEGANVLTF. CDR3 DNA: TGTGCCAGCAGGACTCCAGGGGAAGGGGCCAACGTCCTGACTTTC.

V is TRBV6-1 and J is TRBJ1-4; D unclear. Germline V gene sequence: CDR1 MNHNS, CDR2 SASEGT. Trimming took 6 bases from V and 12 from J, leaving 14 bases between them. This CDR3 has 12 residues. In DNA, the CDR3 is TGTGCCAGCAGAGAGATGGACTTGGAACTGTTTTTT. Its protein product is CASREMDLELFF.